The rows below give T cell receptor beta chains drawn from one sample of a study of blood T cell repertoires in COVID-19. Libraries were prepared by immunoSEQ multiplex PCR; TCRdb keeps only in-frame clonotypes and omits some of them. The table records 200,000 to 300,000 clones, around 89% of them present only once. Sequences were obtained from peripheral blood. The receptors were gathered from a woman aged 40-49 years with acute or convalescent COVID-19. Each CDR3 is given with its conserved first and last residue. The order of the fields is V gene, D gene, J gene, clone size, CDR3 protein, CDR3 DNA. D genes are given only for firm matches. The listing skips clone size in some rows; elsewhere it reads once, few, many or a size class.

V: TRBV15
D: TRBD2
J: TRBJ2-3
size: few
CDR3: CATKGYSGGAVDTQYF
DNA: TGTGCCACCAAGGGGTATAGCGGGGGGGCAGTAGATACGCAGTATTTT

V: TRBV12-3/TRBV12-4
D: .
J: TRBJ1-1
size: .
CDR3: CASSTTEPNEAFF
DNA: TGTGCCAGCAGTACCACAGAACCCAATGAAGCTTTCTTT

V: TRBV2
D: TRBD1
J: TRBJ1-4
size: once
CDR3: CASSEEGAATNEKLFF
DNA: TGTGCCAGCAGTGAAGAGGGGGCTGCAACTAATGAAAAACTGTTTTTT

V: TRBV18
D: .
J: TRBJ1-6
size: .
CDR3: CASSTQGGDPRSPLHF
DNA: TGTGCCAGCTCAACACAGGGAGGGGATCCGCGTTCACCCCTCCACTTT

V: TRBV25-1
D: TRBD2
J: TRBJ2-3
size: .
CDR3: CASSEFLGGSTDTQYF
DNA: TGTGCCAGCAGTGAATTTTTGGGGGGGTCCACAGATACGCAGTATTTT

V: TRBV27
D: .
J: TRBJ2-1
size: .
CDR3: CASSLDSEGGGRYNEQFF
DNA: TGTGCCAGCAGTTTAGATTCTGAGGGCGGGGGCCGGTACAATGAGCAGTTCTTC

V: TRBV5-1
D: TRBD1
J: TRBJ1-2
size: .
CDR3: CASSSGQPPGYTF
DNA: TGCGCCAGCAGCTCGGGACAGCCCCCTGGCTACACCTTC

V: TRBV11-2
D: .
J: TRBJ1-6
size: .
CDR3: CASSLGGFRRGDSPLHF
DNA: TGTGCCAGCAGCTTAGGAGGGTTCCGGAGAGGTGATTCACCCCTCCACTTT

V: TRBV18
D: TRBD2
J: TRBJ2-1
size: few
CDR3: CASSPPVVLAGIDEQFF
DNA: TGTGCCAGCTCACCACCGGTAGTTCTAGCGGGGATCGATGAGCAGTTCTTC

V: TRBV13
D: .
J: TRBJ1-5
size: .
CDR3: CASSLTLGTPHNQPQHF
DNA: TGTGCCAGCAGCTTAACGCTAGGGACACCTCACAATCAGCCCCAGCATTTT

V: TRBV6-1
D: .
J: TRBJ1-2
size: .
CDR3: CASSEGGGGVYGYTF
DNA: TGTGCCAGCAGTGAAGGAGGGGGGGGCGTCTATGGCTACACCTTC

V: TRBV5-1
D: .
J: TRBJ2-3
size: .
CDR3: CASSLSGSDTQYF
DNA: TGCGCCAGCAGCTTGTCCGGGAGTGATACGCAGTATTTT

V: TRBV6-1
D: .
J: TRBJ1-1
size: .
CDR3: CASSAPRSRKNTEAFF
DNA: TGTGCCAGCAGTGCCCCCCGGAGCAGAAAGAACACTGAAGCTTTCTTT

V: TRBV19
D: TRBD2
J: TRBJ2-3
size: .
CDR3: CASRTSGGKDTQYF
DNA: TGTGCCAGTAGAACTAGCGGGGGAAAAGATACGCAGTATTTT

V: TRBV7-9
D: .
J: TRBJ1-1
size: once
CDR3: CASNQEAGTEAFF
DNA: TGTGCCAGCAACCAGGAGGCGGGCACTGAAGCTTTCTTT

V: TRBV9
D: .
J: TRBJ2-1
size: .
CDR3: CASSVSSYNRGNEQFF
DNA: TGTGCCAGCAGCGTATCCTCTTACAACCGGGGCAATGAGCAGTTCTTC

V: TRBV9
D: .
J: TRBJ2-5
size: .
CDR3: CASSVAETQYF
DNA: TGTGCCAGCAGCGTAGCTGAGACCCAGTACTTC

V: TRBV29-1
D: .
J: TRBJ2-6
size: .
CDR3: CSVTGSVDGSGANVLTF
DNA: TGCAGCGTAACGGGATCGGTGGATGGCTCTGGGGCCAACGTCCTGACTTTC

V: TRBV5-4
D: TRBD2
J: TRBJ2-5
size: .
CDR3: CASSPGGGVGETQYF
DNA: TGTGCCAGCAGCCCGGGAGGTGGAGTTGGAGAGACCCAGTACTTC

V: TRBV6-4
D: .
J: TRBJ2-3
size: .
CDR3: CASSAGYGDTQYF
DNA: TGTGCCAGCAGTGCCGGGTACGGAGATACGCAGTATTTT

V: TRBV6-5
D: .
J: TRBJ2-2
size: .
CDR3: CASTEVGGTGELFF
DNA: TGTGCCAGCACCGAAGTGGGGGGCACCGGGGAGCTGTTTTTT

V: TRBV7-9
D: .
J: TRBJ1-4
size: .
CDR3: CASSLATATNEKLFF
DNA: TGTGCCAGCAGCTTAGCAACAGCAACTAATGAAAAACTGTTTTTT

V: TRBV18
D: .
J: TRBJ2-6
size: .
CDR3: CASSPPEGSSGANVLTF
DNA: TGTGCCAGCTCACCGCCCGAAGGGAGCTCTGGGGCCAACGTCCTGACTTTC